These 21 T cell receptor beta chains originate from one sample sequenced in a study of cytomegalovirus exposure and HLA in healthy donors (dated 2017 in TCRdb). The protocol used for the library was the immunoSEQ multiplex PCR assay. For the multiplex PCR, a mixture combining 60 forward primers for TCR Vbeta segments and 13 reverse primers for TCR Jbeta segments was used. TCRdb holds this immuneACCESS table with in-frame rearrangements only. Some clones are missing; in checked studies, unresolved V genes explain under half, and the rest has no known cause. This sample gives 150,000 to 200,000 clones in total; 60% to 80% of them show up just once. The ten biggest clones cover 2.2% of the sample. Source material: PBMCs. All receptors derive from a man aged 50-60 years in good health and CMV-seropositive.

The chain couples TRBV30 to TRBJ2-5; TRBD2 matches at 12 bases. The CDR3 loop spans 15 amino acids. With V trimmed by 0 bases and J by 5 bases, 4 bases remained unmatched. The germline CDR1 and CDR2 sequences are GTSNPN and SVGIG (reference sequence). CDR3 nucleotide sequence: TGTGCCTGGAGTGTTCCGGGACTAGCGGGCGAGACCCAGTACTTC. Translated, it gives CAWSVPGLAGETQYF.

CDR3 in DNA: TGCAGCGTTGAGATGAGGGACAGGGGGAGCTACGAGCAGTACTTC. It is translated as CSVEMRDRGSYEQYF. This chain connects TRBV29-1 to TRBJ2-7; 11 nucleotides agree with TRBD1. CDR3 length equals 15 residues. Losses at the gene ends were 3 bases for V and 3 bases for J; bases not matched to a gene: 7. In germline, CDR1 is SQVTM, CDR2 ANQGSEA.

J is TRBJ2-5 and V is TRBV2; 7 bases fit TRBD1. The CDR3 extends over 15 amino acids. CDR1 and CDR2 (germline): SNHLY, FYNNEI. The V segment lost 11 bases and the J segment 4 bases; nucleotides outside the gene matches: 16. The CDR3 region has the DNA TGTGCCGGCAATCGATCCCCGACAGGGAGAGAGACCCAGTACTTC. Its translation: CAGNRSPTGRETQYF. Together with reference TRBV2 and TRBJ2-5, the CDR3 gives the full variable domain: EPEVTQTPSHQVTQMGQEVILRCVPISNHLYFYWYRQILGQKVEFLVSFYNNEISEKSEIFDDQFSVERPDGSNFTLKIRSTKLEDSAMYFCAGNRSPTGRETQYFGPGTRLLVL.

The rearrangement uses TRBV5-1 and TRBJ2-5; TRBD2 aligns across 9 bases. Germline V gene sequence: CDR1 SGHRS, CDR2 YFSETQ. Trimming removed 2 bases from V and 2 bases from J; junction bases left unmatched: 4. The CDR3 sequence is 15 residues long. CDR3 coding DNA: TGCGCCAGCAGCTTCCAGCGGGGGGATCAAGAGACCCAGTACTTC. Protein: CASSFQRGDQETQYF.

The chain has TRBV7-3 and TRBJ2-1; the match to TRBD2 covers 8 bases. The trim removed 4 bases at V and 2 bases at J, leaving 4 bases unmatched. The CDR3 runs to 15 residues. Germline CDR1 reads SGHTA; CDR2 reads FQGTGA. CDR3 sequence reads: CASSSRGGTYNEQFF. In nucleotides, the CDR3 is TGTGCCAGCAGCTCTCGCGGGGGGACCTACAATGAGCAGTTCTTC.

On this clone itself: Additional DNA sequences in this sample encode the identical CDR3. This rearrangement joins TRBV5-1 to TRBJ2-2; a weak D match, TRBD1 (6 bases). Trimming stripped 4 bases from V and 4 bases from J, with 11 bases between. The CDR3 consists of 14 residues. Germline loops: CDR1 SGHRS, CDR2 YFSETQ. CDR3 in DNA: TGCGCCAGCAGCCAAGGACAGCGCACCGGGGAGCTGTTTTTT. Encoded protein: CASSQGQRTGELFF. Using reference TRBV5-1 and TRBJ2-2 for the parts outside the CDR3, the full variable domain is KAGVTQTPRYLIKTRGQQVTLSCSPISGHRSVSWYQQTPGQGLQFLFEYFSETQRNKGNFPGRFSGRQFSNSRSEMNVSTLELGDSALYLCASSQGQRTGELFFGEGSRLTVL.

This rearrangement joins TRBV18 to TRBJ1-3; TRBD1 is a possible D gene (5 bases). The ends were cut back, 4 bases at V and 1 base at J, with 14 bases in the middle. This CDR3 region has 16 residues. From germline, CDR1 is KGHSH and CDR2 LQKENI. The DNA of the CDR3 is TGTGCCAGCTCACAAGCCAGGACAACTTCTGGAAACACCATATATTTT. This gives the protein CASSQARTTSGNTIYF.

The chain carries TRBV27 and TRBJ2-3; the match to TRBD2 covers 9 bases. Germline V CDR1 and CDR2: MNHEY, SMNVEV (reference sequence). The junction had 7 bases not matched to a gene; V was cut back by 2 bases and J by 1 base. CDR3 length: 17 residues. The CDR3 DNA follows: TGTGCCAGCAGTTTAGCGGGGGGGAACCTCGGCACAGATACGCAGTATTTT. Residues: CASSLAGGNLGTDTQYF.

For this clone: Germline is not matched at one junction end, which may reflect a read error. The chain joins TRBV7-7 to TRBJ1-3; D is ambiguous. The V gene's germline CDR1 is SSHAT and CDR2 FNYEAQ (reference sequence). The CDR3 consists of 13 residues. CDR3 protein: CASSPQAGNTIYF. The CDR3 region has the DNA TGTGCTAGCAGCCCTCAGGCTGGAAACACCATATATTTT.

The chain combines TRBV6-6 with TRBJ2-5, with D tentatively TRBD2 (6 bases). With the DNA end fitting TRBJ2-7 better, the J assignment may be wrong. CDR1 MNHNY and CDR2 SVGAGI come from the germline V gene (reference sequence). The CDR3 consists of 14 residues. This chain's CDR3 is CASRPPRGYYEQYF. The CDR3 coding sequence is TGTGCCAGCAGACCCCCCCGGGGGTACTACGAGCAGTACTTC.

There are a few counts of this clone. The V call is TRBV5-6, the J call TRBJ1-4; no clear D. Trimming took 2 bases from V and 1 from J, leaving 3 bases between them. Germline-derived CDR1 and CDR2 are SGHDT and YYEEEE. This CDR3 has 13 amino acids. CDR3 in amino acids: CASSFITNEKLFF. The CDR3 DNA is TGTGCCAGCAGCTTTATAACTAATGAAAAACTGTTTTTT. Filled out from reference TRBV5-6 and TRBJ1-4, the complete variable domain reads DAGVTQSPTHLIKTRGQQVTLRCSPKSGHDTVSWYQQALGQGPQFIFQYYEEEERQRGNFPDRFSGHQFPNYSSELNVNALLLGDSALYLCASSFITNEKLFFGSGTQLSVL.

The chain joins TRBV5-1 to TRBJ1-5; D perhaps matches TRBD1 (6 bases). Germline V lookup: CDR1 SGHRS, CDR2 YFSETQ. V lost 0 bases to trimming and J lost 3 bases, with 13 bases between them. The CDR3 has 16 residues. CDR3 sequence reads: CASSLVPTGNNQPQHF. Written as DNA, the CDR3 is TGCGCCAGCAGCTTGGTGCCGACAGGAAACAATCAGCCCCAGCATTTT.

In this sample, this clone turned up once. V is TRBV5-4 and J is TRBJ2-2, with a possible D match to TRBD1 (6 bases). Germline V CDR1 and CDR2: SGHNT, YYREEE (reference sequence). V shed 5 bases and J shed 1 base, with 15 bases lying between them. The CDR3 runs to 16 residues. CDR3 bases: TGTGCCAGCAGTTTACCCAAACAGGGGAACACCGGGGAGCTGTTTTTT. Translation gives CASSLPKQGNTGELFF.

The rearrangement links TRBV28 to TRBJ2-7; D is uncertain. Per the germline V gene, CDR1 is MDHEN and CDR2 is SYDVKM. The CDR3 runs 11 residues. V lost 9 bases to trimming and J lost 3 bases, with 9 bases between them. The CDR3 reads CASVRYYEQYF. The CDR3 DNA is TGTGCCAGTGTCCGGTACTACGAGCAGTACTTC.

In its sample, this clone was seen once. V and J are TRBV5-4 and TRBJ2-5, with 9 bases identical to TRBD1. The DNA end is a closer match to TRBJ2-7, so the J assignment may be wrong. CDR1 is SGHNT, CDR2 YYREEE, per germline (reference sequence). The CDR3 extends over 15 amino acids. The CDR3 sequence: CASSPWDRVFDEQYF. The CDR3 region has the DNA TGTGCCAGCAGCCCATGGGACAGGGTTTTCGACGAGCAGTACTTC.

V usage is TRBV7-9 and J usage is TRBJ2-5; maybe TRBD2 (6 bases). The CDR3 has 12 residues. Germline CDR1 is SEHNR and CDR2 is FQNEAQ (reference sequence). V lost 11 bases and J 4 bases, leaving 14 bases between the germline ends. The CDR3 bases are TGTGCCTACTTCGGGGGAGGAGAGACCCAGTACTTC. Amino acids: CAYFGGGETQYF.

V usage is TRBV7-9 and J usage is TRBJ2-5; perhaps TRBD2 as D (6 bases). Trimming took 6 bases from V and 5 from J, leaving 16 bases between them. The CDR3 spans 14 residues. The germline V gene has CDR1 SEHNR and CDR2 FQNEAQ (reference sequence). CDR3 in amino acids: CASSIAGSSETQYF. The CDR3 coding sequence is TGTGCCAGCAGTATTGCGGGGTCGAGTGAGACCCAGTACTTC.

The chain links TRBV18 to TRBJ1-2, with a weak D call TRBD1 (5 bases). CDR1 KGHSH and CDR2 LQKENI come from the germline V gene. Trimming took 4 bases from V and 4 from J, leaving 10 bases between them. The CDR3 totals 13 residues. CDR3: CASSQDRSYGYTF. The CDR3 DNA reads TGTGCCAGCTCACAAGACAGAAGCTATGGCTACACCTTC. The entire variable domain, with the rest obtained from reference TRBV18 and TRBJ1-2, is as follows: NAGVMQNPRHLVRRRGQEARLRCSPMKGHSHVYWYRQLPEEGLKFMVYLQKENIIDESGMPKERFSAEFPKEGPSILRIQQVVRGDSAAYFCASSQDRSYGYTFGSGTRLTVV.

V is TRBV30 and J is TRBJ2-7; 7 bases align to TRBD1. The J segment lost 10 bases and the V segment lost 4 bases, leaving 7 bases of the junction unmatched. Germline V CDR1 and CDR2: GTSNPN, SVGIG (reference sequence). This CDR3 has 11 amino acids. Here the CDR3 DNA reads TGTGCCTGGAACAGGGGCTCTCGACAGTACTTC. Amino acid sequence: CAWNRGSRQYF.

The rearrangement uses TRBV6-1 and TRBJ1-1; 8 nucleotides match TRBD1. The germline CDR1 and CDR2 sequences are MNHNS and SASEGT. This CDR3 is built from 15 residues. J lost 4 bases, V lost 2 bases, and 6 bases had no gene match. The CDR3 here is CASSEPGGWGTEAFF. The CDR3 bases are TGTGCCAGCAGTGAACCAGGGGGCTGGGGCACTGAAGCTTTCTTT.

The gene calls are TRBV11-2 and TRBJ2-3; 7 nucleotides line up with TRBD2. Germline V gene lookup returns CDR1 SGHAT and CDR2 FQNNGV. The CDR3 loop spans 17 amino acids. After removal of 4 bases from V and 2 bases from J, the junction contained 12 bases not matched to a gene. CDR3 in amino acids: CASSSRAIAGHTDTQYF. CDR3 coding DNA: TGTGCCAGCAGCTCTAGGGCCATAGCGGGTCACACAGATACGCAGTATTTT.